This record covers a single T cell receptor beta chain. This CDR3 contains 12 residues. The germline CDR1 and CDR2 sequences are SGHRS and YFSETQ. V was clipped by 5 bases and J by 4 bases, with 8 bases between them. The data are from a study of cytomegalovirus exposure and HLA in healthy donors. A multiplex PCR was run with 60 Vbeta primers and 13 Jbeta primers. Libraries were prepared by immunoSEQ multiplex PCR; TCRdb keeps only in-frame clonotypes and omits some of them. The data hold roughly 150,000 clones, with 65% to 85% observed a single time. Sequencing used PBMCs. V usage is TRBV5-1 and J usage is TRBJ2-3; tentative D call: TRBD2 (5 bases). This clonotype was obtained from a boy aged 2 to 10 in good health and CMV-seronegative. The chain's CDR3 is CASSTGSDTQYF. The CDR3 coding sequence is TGCGCCAGCAGTACGGGATCAGATACGCAGTATTTT.